Presented here are 30 T cell receptor beta chains from one specimen sequenced in a study of cytomegalovirus exposure and HLA in healthy donors. The PCR was carried out with 60 Vbeta primers and 13 Jbeta primers. The repertoire was sequenced with immunoSEQ multiplex PCR; TCRdb's copy has only in-frame clones and lacks some. The table includes around 53,000 clones, approximately 84% detected once. Specimen: PBMCs. These receptors were obtained from a man between 45 and 60 years old in good health and CMV-seronegative.

The chain is built from TRBV5-1 and TRBJ2-3; 7 bases are shared with TRBD2. This CDR3 is 14 amino acids long. CDR1 SGHRS and CDR2 YFSETQ come from the germline V gene. The V gene end was trimmed by 1 base and the J gene end by 6 bases; junction bases not matched to a gene: 5. The DNA of the CDR3 is TGCGCCAGCAGCTTGCCGGGGGGACGGGATACGCAGTATTTT. Translated: CASSLPGGRDTQYF. Complete variable domain (other parts from reference TRBV5-1 and TRBJ2-3): KAGVTQTPRYLIKTRGQQVTLSCSPISGHRSVSWYQQTPGQGLQFLFEYFSETQRNKGNFPGRFSGRQFSNSRSEMNVSTLELGDSALYLCASSLPGGRDTQYFGPGTRLTVL.

A single count supports this clone. V and J are TRBV4-1 and TRBJ2-7, with 8 bases identical to TRBD2. CDR3 size: 15 residues. The germline V gene encodes CDR1 MGHRA and CDR2 YSYEKL. Trimming removed 0 bases from V and 3 bases from J; junction bases left unmatched: 4. CDR3 amino acids: CASSQERTSYYEQYF. The CDR3 region has the DNA TGCGCCAGCAGCCAAGAACGGACTAGCTACTACGAGCAGTACTTC.

The V call is TRBV4-2, the J call TRBJ2-1; D is ambiguous. V shed 0 bases and J shed 3 bases, with 15 bases lying between them. This CDR3 contains 17 residues. The germline V gene has CDR1 LGHNA and CDR2 YNFKEQ. CDR3 loop: CASSQEVVRSFYNEQFF. For the CDR3, the DNA is TGTGCCAGCAGCCAAGAAGTGGTACGGAGTTTCTACAATGAGCAGTTCTTC.

V usage is TRBV11-2 and J usage is TRBJ2-7, with 8 positions matching TRBD1. This CDR3 has 13 residues. Trimming at V came to 6 bases and at J to 2 bases, leaving 3 bases not matched to a gene. The V gene's germline CDR1 is SGHAT and CDR2 FQNNGV. The CDR3 DNA is TGTGCCAGCAGTCCGGACAGGGCCTACGAGCAGTACTTC. Its translation is CASSPDRAYEQYF.

The chain combines TRBV10-2 with TRBJ2-5; 10 bases are shared with TRBD2. After removal of 5 bases from V and 3 bases from J, the junction contained 9 bases not matched to a gene. Per the germline V gene, CDR1 is WSHSY and CDR2 is SAAADI. This CDR3 contains 16 residues. CDR3 sequence: CASSLPLAGGEETQYF. CDR3 DNA sequence: TGCGCCAGCAGTTTACCCTTAGCGGGGGGAGAAGAGACCCAGTACTTC.

The chain carries TRBV30 and TRBJ2-3; D might be TRBD2 (6 bases). The ends were cut back, 4 bases at V and 3 bases at J, with 14 bases in the middle. The CDR3 is made up of 14 amino acids. The germline V gene encodes CDR1 GTSNPN and CDR2 SVGIG (reference sequence). CDR3 residues: CAWIPGGRTDTQYF. In nucleotides, the CDR3 is TGTGCCTGGATCCCGGGTGGGAGGACAGATACGCAGTATTTT.

The chain carries TRBV30 and TRBJ1-2, with unresolved D. Germline V gene data show CDR1 as GTSNPN and CDR2 as SVGIG (reference sequence). The V gene lost 2 bases and the J gene lost 8 bases, with 15 bases spanning the gap. The CDR3 contains 13 residues. Here the CDR3 DNA reads TGTGCCTGGAGTAACGGGATGCCTTACGGCTACACCTTC. This encodes CAWSNGMPYGYTF.

CDR3 nucleotides: TGTGCCAGCAGCTTAGACCGGGAGACCCAGTACTTC. It translates to CASSLDRETQYF. V is TRBV13 and J is TRBJ2-5; D unclear. The CDR3 covers 12 residues. V was cut by 1 base and J by 5 bases, with 5 bases left in between. Germline CDR1 and CDR2: PRHDT and FYEKMQ (reference sequence).

The V and J genes are TRBV7-2 and TRBJ2-1; no definite D call. V shed 0 bases and J shed 6 bases, with 9 bases lying between them. From germline, CDR1 is SGHTA and CDR2 FQGNSA. The length of the CDR3 is 14 residues. Here the CDR3 reads CASSLASSPNEQFF. CDR3 bases: TGTGCCAGCAGCTTAGCGTCGAGCCCCAATGAGCAGTTCTTC.

This clone was observed a few times. The chain is built from TRBV2 and TRBJ2-5; TRBD1 is a possible D gene (7 bases). Germline V CDR1 and CDR2: SNHLY, FYNNEI. With 3 bases removed from V and 2 bases from J, the gap between germline ends came to 10 bases. This CDR3 is built from 14 residues. CDR3 loop: CASSDSGGQETQYF. CDR3 nucleotides: TGTGCCAGCAGTGATTCAGGGGGGCAAGAGACCCAGTACTTC.

The chain recombines TRBV5-1 with TRBJ1-4; unclear D gene. CDR3 length equals 14 residues. The germline V gene has CDR1 SGHRS and CDR2 YFSETQ. The V gene lost 1 base and the J gene lost 3 bases, with 7 bases spanning the gap. This chain's CDR3 is CASSLLSANEKLFF. In nucleotides, the CDR3 is TGCGCCAGCAGCTTGTTGTCAGCTAATGAAAAACTGTTTTTT.

The rearrangement joins TRBV14 to TRBJ2-5; 8 bases line up with TRBD2. V trimming: 4 bases; J trimming: 4 bases; junction bases outside the gene matches: 11. The CDR3 extends over 16 amino acids. Germline CDR1 SGHDN, CDR2 FVKESK. This CDR3 is CASSPPRTSWRETQYF. CDR3 in DNA: TGTGCCAGCAGCCCACCCCGGACTAGCTGGCGAGAGACCCAGTACTTC.

V is TRBV7-9 and J is TRBJ1-2; TRBD1 might be the D (6 bases). The CDR3 sequence is 12 residues long. V was clipped by 8 bases and J by 2 bases, with 9 bases between them. Germline V gene data show CDR1 as SEHNR and CDR2 as FQNEAQ (reference sequence). Written as DNA, the CDR3 is TGTGCCAGCTCGGGACAAAACTATGGCTACACCTTC. Translating it yields CASSGQNYGYTF.

The chain employs TRBV7-8 and TRBJ2-7, with a possible D match to TRBD1 (5 bases). The CDR3 has 14 amino acids. Trimming removed 1 base from V and 2 bases from J, with 9 bases in between. The V gene's germline CDR1 is SGHVS and CDR2 FQNEAQ. Here the CDR3 DNA reads TGTGCCAGCAGCTTAGACAGGACAACCTACGAGCAGTACTTC. It yields the protein CASSLDRTTYEQYF.

The rearrangement joins TRBV5-1 to TRBJ2-3, with D tentatively TRBD1 (5 bases). Germline V gives CDR1 SGHRS, CDR2 YFSETQ. The CDR3 covers 15 residues. V was cut by 2 bases and J by 0 bases, with 10 bases left in between. CDR3 residues: CASSFTGTSTDTQYF. CDR3 nucleotides: TGCGCCAGCAGCTTCACAGGAACGAGCACAGATACGCAGTATTTT.

The chain is built from TRBV6-5 and TRBJ1-1; 7 bases line up with TRBD1. Unmatched junction bases numbered 9, after V lost 7 bases and J lost 4 bases. Germline values: CDR1 MNHEY, CDR2 SVGAGI. This CDR3 contains 14 residues. The CDR3 bases are TGTGCCAGCACCAAGACAGGGTCAAGCACTGAAGCTTTCTTT. Translation gives CASTKTGSSTEAFF.

The chain employs TRBV6-5 and TRBJ2-1, with a weak D call TRBD1 (5 bases). This CDR3 comprises 16 residues. Germline values: CDR1 MNHEY, CDR2 SVGAGI. Trimming cost V 2 bases and J 3 bases, with 14 bases left between them. The CDR3 nucleotides are TGTGCCAGCAGTTACGATGTAAGGGGCTACTACAATGAGCAGTTCTTC. Translated, it gives CASSYDVRGYYNEQFF.

The chain recombines TRBV29-1 with TRBJ2-1; 8 positions match TRBD2. CDR3 length: 15 residues. Germline values: CDR1 SQVTM, CDR2 ANQGSEA. V lost 7 bases to trimming and J lost 10 bases; unmatched junction nucleotides: 18. CDR3 region: CSAPPSRGGSGEQFF. The CDR3 DNA reads as TGCAGCGCACCACCCTCTCGCGGGGGGTCCGGGGAGCAGTTCTTC.

J is TRBJ2-2 and V is TRBV19; D is perhaps TRBD1 (5 bases). Per the germline V gene, CDR1 is LNHDA and CDR2 is SQIVND (reference sequence). V was pared by 6 bases and J by 0 bases, with 11 bases between. CDR3 length: 15 residues. DNA of the CDR3: TGTGCCAGTAGCCTGGGGCTGGCGAACACCGGGGAGCTGTTTTTT. As protein: CASSLGLANTGELFF.

The chain links TRBV27 to TRBJ1-4; TRBD1 matches 7 bases. This CDR3 is 14 amino acids long. Losses at the gene ends were 3 bases for V and 6 bases for J; bases not matched to a gene: 4. Germline V CDR1 and CDR2: MNHEY, SMNVEV (reference sequence). This CDR3 is CASSLYRGYEKLFF. The CDR3 DNA is TGTGCCAGCAGTTTGTACAGGGGATATGAAAAACTGTTTTTT.

CDR3 in amino acids: CASGDPYSNQPQHF. CDR3 bases: TGTGCCTCGGGAGACCCCTATAGCAATCAGCCCCAGCATTTT. J is TRBJ1-5 and V is TRBV6-5; D gene uncertain. Germline CDR1 and CDR2: MNHEY and SVGAGI. This CDR3 has 14 residues. Between the trimmed V and J ends, which lost 11 bases and 0 bases, there was a span of 14 bases.

This chain links TRBV6-5 with TRBJ1-2, with D unclear. CDR3 length: 14 residues. In germline, CDR1 is MNHEY, CDR2 SVGAGI. The V end was cut by 6 bases, the J end by 4 bases, with 15 bases between. CDR3 sequence reads: CASSPNRDIYGYTF. DNA for the CDR3: TGTGCCAGCAGCCCGAATCGGGATATCTATGGCTACACCTTC.

The rearrangement links TRBV5-4 to TRBJ1-6; a weak D match, TRBD1 (6 bases). V shed 0 bases and J shed 8 bases, with 15 bases lying between them. The CDR3 consists of 16 residues. CDR1 is SGHNT, CDR2 YYREEE, per germline (reference sequence). The CDR3 DNA reads as TGTGCCAGCAGCTTGGGCGGGGGCCCCACCCATTCACCCCTCCACTTT. It yields the protein CASSLGGGPTHSPLHF.

This clone came up once. In nucleotides, the CDR3 is TGTGCCAGCAGCCCGCGGACTAGCGGGGGTACAGATACGCAGTATTTT. Amino acids: CASSPRTSGGTDTQYF. This rearrangement joins TRBV7-2 to TRBJ2-3; 13 bases map to TRBD2. V shed 5 bases and J 3 bases; nucleotides not matched to a gene: 5. The CDR3 loop spans 16 amino acids. Germline CDR1 reads SGHTA; CDR2 reads FQGNSA.

The CDR3 reads CASSPGGSSYNEQFF. CDR3 bases: TGTGCCAGCAGCCCAGGGGGCAGCTCCTACAATGAGCAGTTCTTC. V gene TRBV7-7 combines with J gene TRBJ2-1; 8 bases align to TRBD1. The CDR3 contains 15 residues. Germline lookup yields CDR1 SSHAT and CDR2 FNYEAQ (reference sequence). With V trimmed by 5 bases and J by 0 bases, 3 bases remained unmatched.

The DNA of the CDR3 is TGTGCCAGCAGTTACTCGACGGCCCAGCGGGACACTGAAGCTTTCTTT. Translation gives CASSYSTAQRDTEAFF. The chain is built from TRBV6-6 and TRBJ1-1; D unresolved. The CDR3 consists of 16 residues. Germline V lookup: CDR1 MNHNY, CDR2 SVGAGI (reference sequence). V gave up 0 bases and J gave up 3 bases, with 14 bases separating them.

This clone was observed once. The chain joins TRBV5-1 to TRBJ1-4; D ambiguous. This CDR3 is 15 amino acids long. The ends were cut back, 0 bases at V and 3 bases at J, with 9 bases in the middle. CDR1 SGHRS and CDR2 YFSETQ come from the germline V gene. CDR3 amino acids: CASSLEGEPNEKLFF. The CDR3 bases are TGCGCCAGCAGCTTGGAGGGAGAACCTAATGAAAAACTGTTTTTT.

CDR3 in DNA: TGTGCCAGCAGTTTTCAGGACACGGCCTACGAGCAGTACTTC. It translates to CASSFQDTAYEQYF. This chain connects TRBV27 to TRBJ2-7, with D possibly being TRBD1 (5 bases). Germline V gene lookup returns CDR1 MNHEY and CDR2 SMNVEV (reference sequence). The CDR3 loop spans 14 amino acids. Trimming removed 3 bases at V and 2 bases at J, with 11 bases between.

J is TRBJ2-1 and V is TRBV7-8; TRBD1 might be the D (5 bases). The CDR3 consists of 15 residues. Trimming removed 5 bases from V and 4 bases from J, with 15 bases in between. CDR1 is SGHVS and CDR2 is FQNEAQ in the germline V gene. CDR3 coding DNA: TGTGCCAGCAGCCTGACAGTTTCGGCGTACAATGAGCAGTTCTTC. This gives the protein CASSLTVSAYNEQFF.

The J gene is TRBJ1-2, the V gene TRBV12-5, with 11 bases that match TRBD1. The CDR3 contains 15 residues. The J segment lost 7 bases and the V segment lost 2 bases, leaving 6 bases of the junction unmatched. Germline V gives CDR1 LGHNT, CDR2 FRNRAP. Written as DNA, the CDR3 is TGTGCTAGTGGTTTGTTGGGACAGGGGGTTGGTGGCTACACCTTC. Its protein is CASGLLGQGVGGYTF.